This TCR beta chain was sequenced in a study of OX40 agonist ivuxolimab in advanced cancers. Clones were read by immunoSEQ multiplex PCR, and TCRdb kept only the in-frame ones, dropping some. The repertoire holds around 50,000 clones, with approximately 91% as singletons. The ends lost 4 bases at V and 0 bases at J; junction bases unmatched: 8. The CDR3 consists of 16 residues. Germline V gives CDR1 SGDLS, CDR2 YYNGEE. The TCR was taken from an adult with an advanced solid tumor such as melanoma, head and neck, liver or kidney cancer. The starting material was CD4+ or CD8+ T cells sorted from blood, obtained in a trial of the OX40 agonist ivuxolimab. The genes are TRBV9 and TRBJ2-7; TRBD2 matches 9 bases. CDR3 in DNA: TGTGCCAGCAGCCCGGAACTAGCGGGTTACTCCTACGAGCAGTACTTC. Its translation is CASSPELAGYSYEQYF. Together with reference TRBV9 and TRBJ2-7, the CDR3 gives the full variable domain: DSGVTQTPKHLITATGQRVTLRCSPRSGDLSVYWYQQSLDQGLQFLIQYYNGEERAKGNILERFSAQQFPDLHSELNLSSLELGDSALYFCASSPELAGYSYEQYFGPGTRLTVT.